The 14 T cell receptor beta chains below come from one sample, sequenced in a study of shared clonotypes between healthy human individuals. Sequenced by immunoSEQ multiplex PCR; TCRdb stores in-frame clones only, minus some. The sample lists 1 million to 1.2 million clones, approximately 80% seen once, with approximately 0.9% in the top ten. Source material: memory CD4+ T cells from PBMCs. The subset denotes: CD45RA-negative fraction. The source is a man younger than 35 in good health. Some clones in this sample may be carry-over from other donors' samples.

The rearrangement joins TRBV14 to TRBJ2-1, with 12 positions matching TRBD2. Per germline, CDR1 SGHDN and CDR2 FVKESK. V was clipped by 3 bases and J by 7 bases; unmatched bases: 7. This CDR3 has 16 amino acids. The CDR3 spells CASSHLLAGGRNEQFF. DNA of the CDR3: TGTGCCAGCAGCCACCTACTAGCGGGAGGAAGGAATGAGCAGTTCTTC.

This chain uses TRBV5-6 with TRBJ2-3; D gene unclear. The germline V gene has CDR1 SGHDT and CDR2 YYEEEE. V was shortened by 5 bases and J by 3 bases, with 13 bases between the two germline ends. The CDR3 is made up of 14 amino acids. Written as DNA, the CDR3 is TGTGCCAGCAGAACCAGAAGTGGAACAGATACGCAGTATTTT. As protein: CASRTRSGTDTQYF.

This chain connects TRBV11-3 to TRBJ1-2, with D perhaps TRBD1 (6 bases). The CDR3 spans 14 residues. Trimming shortened V by 3 bases and J by 8 bases, and 16 bases separated the two germline ends. Looked up from germline, CDR1 is SGHNT and CDR2 is YENEEA. In DNA, the CDR3 is TGTGCCAGCAGCTTCGGGGGGCGTTTGGGCGGCTACACCTTC. Its protein is CASSFGGRLGGYTF.

This clone is a singleton in its sample. The rearrangement uses TRBV11-3 and TRBJ1-2, with unresolved D. Germline CDR1 SGHNT, CDR2 YENEEA. CDR3 size: 12 residues. V dropped 5 bases and J dropped 4 bases, with 8 bases sitting between them. The CDR3 loop is CASSKGGYGYTF. CDR3 nucleotide sequence: TGTGCCAGCAGCAAAGGAGGCTATGGCTACACCTTC.

The chain links TRBV28 to TRBJ2-7; 7 bases map to TRBD2. The CDR3 sequence is 14 residues long. V shed 7 bases, J shed 4 bases, and the junction held 10 bases outside the gene matches. CDR1 MDHEN and CDR2 SYDVKM come from the germline V gene. The CDR3 is CASTKGGLAYEQYF. CDR3 bases: TGTGCCAGCACCAAGGGAGGGCTGGCGTACGAGCAGTACTTC.

In its sample, this clone was seen once. The chain joins TRBV28 to TRBJ2-1, with a tentative D call TRBD2 (6 bases). V was pared by 3 bases and J by 10 bases, with 16 bases between. This CDR3 is built from 14 residues. The germline gives CDR1 MDHEN, CDR2 SYDVKM. As DNA, the CDR3 is TGTGCCAGCAGTTTTTTAGGCAGCGGAGGGGAGCAGTTCTTC. This translates into CASSFLGSGGEQFF.

The V and J genes are TRBV11-3 and TRBJ2-3; 7 positions agree with TRBD1. The J segment lost 2 bases and the V segment lost 5 bases, leaving 10 bases of the junction unmatched. Germline V lookup: CDR1 SGHNT, CDR2 YENEEA. This CDR3 contains 16 residues. DNA of the CDR3: TGTGCCAGCAGCCTATCGTGGGGGACAGTCACAGATACGCAGTATTTT. Protein sequence: CASSLSWGTVTDTQYF.

The chain recombines TRBV5-8 with TRBJ2-7; 7 bases agree with TRBD1. Trimming removed 5 bases from V and 4 bases from J; junction bases left unmatched: 15. The CDR3 covers 16 residues. Germline V gene data show CDR1 as SGHTS and CDR2 as YDEGEE. The DNA for the CDR3 is TGTGCCAGCAGTTGGGATCGACAGGGTTCTAAGTACGAGCAGTACTTC. This codes for CASSWDRQGSKYEQYF.

V gene TRBV7-2 combines with J gene TRBJ2-5; tentative D call: TRBD1 (5 bases). Trimming took off 5 bases at V and 1 base at J, with 8 bases between the two ends. Germline-derived CDR1 and CDR2 are SGHTA and FQGNSA. There are 13 residues in the CDR3. The CDR3 bases are TGTGCCAGCAGCAGGGGTTTCCAAGAGACCCAGTACTTC. Translating gives CASSRGFQETQYF.

The V gene is TRBV7-3, the J gene TRBJ2-1; D call uncertain. Trimming cost V 5 bases and J 0 bases, with 14 bases left between them. Per germline, CDR1 SGHTA and CDR2 FQGTGA. This CDR3 spans 16 amino acids. The CDR3 spells CASSARPAGSYNEQFF. The CDR3, as DNA: TGTGCCAGCAGCGCACGTCCCGCAGGCTCCTACAATGAGCAGTTCTTC.

V is TRBV5-4 and J is TRBJ2-2; no definite D call. V was shortened by 0 bases and J by 8 bases, with 8 bases between the two germline ends. This CDR3 contains 13 residues. Looked up from germline, CDR1 is SGHNT and CDR2 is YYREEE (reference sequence). The CDR3 is CASSLEPTGELFF. The CDR3 DNA follows: TGTGCCAGCAGCTTGGAGCCAACGGGGGAGCTGTTTTTT.

The V and J genes are TRBV11-2 and TRBJ2-6, with D perhaps matching TRBD2 (5 bases). The V gene's germline CDR1 is SGHAT and CDR2 FQNNGV. This CDR3 spans 15 amino acids. Trimming shortened V by 6 bases and J by 4 bases, and 13 bases separated the two germline ends. Here the CDR3 DNA reads TGTGCCAGCAGGTTGAGGGATCCCGGGGCCAACGTCCTGACTTTC. Protein sequence: CASRLRDPGANVLTF.

The rearrangement uses TRBV9 and TRBJ1-2, with D tentatively TRBD1 (6 bases). The CDR3 consists of 12 residues. Germline assignment: CDR1 SGDLS and CDR2 YYNGEE. The V end was cut by 3 bases, the J end by 8 bases, with 11 bases between. The CDR3 spells CASSDSGEGYTF. The CDR3 coding sequence is TGTGCCAGCAGCGACTCAGGGGAGGGCTACACCTTC.

The chain recombines TRBV7-2 with TRBJ2-7, with D unresolved. The germline gives CDR1 SGHTA, CDR2 FQGNSA. This CDR3 contains 13 residues. V was trimmed by 5 bases and J by 0 bases, leaving 8 bases between them. This CDR3 is CASSGSTSYEQYF. The CDR3, as DNA: TGTGCCAGCAGCGGGTCCACCTCCTACGAGCAGTACTTC.